The 9 T cell receptor beta chains below come from one sample, sequenced in a study of CD4 T cells in relation to SARS-CoV-2 and coronaviruses (TCRdb year 2021). Receptor libraries were prepared by the immunoSEQ multiplex PCR assay. Not all clones reach the TCRdb copy of this immuneACCESS table, which keeps in-frame sequences only. Checked studies attribute under half of the gap to unresolved V genes and leave the rest unexplained. This sample comprises about 59,000 clones, 86% of them detected only once. The top ten clonotypes cover under 1.5% of the sample. CD4+ T cells from unexposed donors were collected before the COVID-19 pandemic (2011-2018). The sequenced sample was memory CD4+ T cells from PBMCs. The cell subset or site label of this sample denotes: memory (non-naive) CD4+ T cells. The receptors shown here come from a human donor in good health.

A single count supports this clone. The chain uses TRBV7-9 and TRBJ2-2; D uncertain. V shed 1 base and J shed 0 bases, with 9 bases lying between them. Germline CDR1 and CDR2: SEHNR and FQNEAQ (reference sequence). The CDR3 sequence is 16 residues long. DNA for the CDR3: TGTGCCAGCAGCTTAGAGGTTAAACCGAACACCGGGGAGCTGTTTTTT. Protein: CASSLEVKPNTGELFF.

The V gene is TRBV7-2, the J gene TRBJ1-2; D remains ambiguous. Germline loops: CDR1 SGHTA, CDR2 FQGNSA. Trimming stripped 5 bases from V and 4 bases from J, with 17 bases between. The CDR3 runs 15 residues. CDR3 DNA sequence: TGTGCCAGCAGCCTCTCCCCCGACGGATTCTATGGCTACACCTTC. Its protein is CASSLSPDGFYGYTF.

The chain is built from TRBV9 and TRBJ2-5; no firm D call. This CDR3 spans 15 amino acids. Between the trimmed V and J ends, which lost 0 bases and 5 bases, there was a span of 14 bases. The germline V gene has CDR1 SGDLS and CDR2 YYNGEE. CDR3 nucleotide sequence: TGTGCCAGCAGCGTAGGGCCCGAGGTATTGGAGACCCAGTACTTC. It yields the protein CASSVGPEVLETQYF. Drawing the rest from reference TRBV9 and TRBJ2-5, the complete variable domain is DSGVTQTPKHLITATGQRVTLRCSPRSGDLSVYWYQQSLDQGLQFLIQYYNGEERAKGNILERFSAQQFPDLHSELNLSSLELGDSALYFCASSVGPEVLETQYFGPGTRLLVL.

V gene TRBV5-1 combines with J gene TRBJ1-1; unclear D gene. Germline loops: CDR1 SGHRS, CDR2 YFSETQ. The CDR3 loop spans 16 amino acids. Between the trimmed V and J ends, which lost 0 bases and 4 bases, there was a span of 16 bases. CDR3: CASSLGQVGLGTEAFF. The CDR3 DNA is TGCGCCAGCAGCTTGGGGCAGGTCGGATTGGGCACTGAAGCTTTCTTT.

The V and J genes are TRBV9 and TRBJ2-7; TRBD2 matches 13 bases. Germline loops: CDR1 SGDLS, CDR2 YYNGEE. The CDR3 sequence is 16 residues long. J was trimmed by 7 bases and V by 4 bases; bases with no gene match: 11. The CDR3: CASSPGTSGTLGEQYF. The CDR3 region has the DNA TGTGCCAGCAGCCCCGGGACTAGCGGGACCCTCGGAGAGCAGTACTTC.

The genes are TRBV6-1 and TRBJ1-6, with D possibly matching TRBD1 (6 bases). From germline, CDR1 is MNHNS and CDR2 SASEGT. CDR3 length: 14 amino acids. The V gene lost 3 bases and the J gene lost 14 bases, with 17 bases spanning the gap. CDR3 sequence reads: CASSDLIRGGTLHF. CDR3 nucleotide sequence: TGTGCCAGCAGTGACCTCATACGAGGGGGAACCCTCCACTTT.

This chain connects TRBV5-1 to TRBJ2-3; the match to TRBD2 covers 14 bases. Per the germline V gene, CDR1 is SGHRS and CDR2 is YFSETQ. The V gene end was trimmed by 2 bases and the J gene end by 5 bases; junction bases not matched to a gene: 1. There are 15 residues in the CDR3. The CDR3 nucleotides are TGCGCCAGCAGCTTTGGACTAGCGGGGGGAGATACGCAGTATTTT. Translation gives CASSFGLAGGDTQYF.

This chain links TRBV30 with TRBJ2-1; TRBD2 matches 9 bases. Germline V gene data show CDR1 as GTSNPN and CDR2 as SVGIG (reference sequence). The CDR3 contains 14 residues. V shed 2 bases and J 8 bases; nucleotides not matched to a gene: 7. CDR3 DNA sequence: TGTGCCTGGAGTACGAGCGGGAGGAGGCATGAGCAGTTCTTC. Its translation: CAWSTSGRRHEQFF.

This chain joins TRBV3-1 (or the pseudogene TRBV3-2) and TRBJ1-2; D is unclear. The CDR3 spans 12 residues. Germline V gives CDR1 LGHDT, CDR2 YNNKEL (reference sequence). The germline V and J ends were trimmed by 4 bases and 5 bases, with 8 bases remaining between them. CDR3 coding DNA: TGTGCCAGCAGCCCCGGATATTATGGCTACACCTTC. This codes for CASSPGYYGYTF.